Below are 11 T cell receptor beta chains sequenced from a single sample in a study of blood T cells in healthy people across ages. Primers used in a second PCR of about 6 to 11 cycles were a sample-barcoded 5' primer and a J-beta primer mix. Each CDR3 protein gets one entry after TCRdb re-called the 5' RACE reads with MiXCR. This repertoire shows hundreds of thousands of distinct CDR3 sequences, less than 25% found once; its top ten account for around 10%. The same sample was also studied in work on T cells of mothers and their children.

Sequencing was done on a sample of blood. The receptor source for this set is a boy between 5 and 17 years old in good health.

This clonotype has only a few counts. The chain links TRBV7-2 to TRBJ2-5; D perhaps matches TRBD1 (6 bases). The J call may be mistaken, given a closer DNA end match to TRBJ2-7. The CDR3 has 16 residues. Per germline, CDR1 SGHTA and CDR2 FQGNSA. In DNA form, the CDR3 reads TGTGCCAGCAGCTTAGGTCGGTGGACAGAAGCCTACGAGCAGTACTTC. Its protein product is CASSLGRWTEAYEQYF.

This clonotype was seen a few times. The rearrangement uses TRBV14 and TRBJ2-1; 10 nucleotides line up with TRBD2. With V trimmed by 4 bases and J by 6 bases, 9 bases remained unmatched. Germline assignment: CDR1 SGHDN and CDR2 FVKESK. The CDR3 is 16 amino acids. CDR3 coding DNA: TGTGCCAGCAGCCCCCTAGCGGGAGTGGTAATCAATGAGCAGTTCTTC. Its protein is CASSPLAGVVINEQFF.

CDR3 in amino acids: CASSYPGLSGGSGELFF. The CDR3 DNA is TGTGCCAGCAGTTACCCGGGACTGAGCGGGGGGTCGGGGGAGCTGTTTTTT. This rearrangement joins TRBV6-2 or TRBV6-3 to TRBJ2-2, with TRBD2 matching 9 bases. Per the germline V gene, CDR1 is MNHEY and CDR2 is SVGEGT. This CDR3 has 17 amino acids. V was pared by 2 bases and J by 8 bases, with 12 bases of the junction left unmatched.

The chain uses TRBV20-1 and TRBJ1-2; 11 bases agree with TRBD1. The germline gives CDR1 DFQATT, CDR2 SNEGSKA (reference sequence). CDR3 length equals 17 residues. With V trimmed by 3 bases and J by 0 bases, 9 bases remained unmatched. The CDR3 loop is CSARRWTGGKANYGYTF. CDR3 bases: TGCAGTGCTAGGCGCTGGACAGGGGGCAAGGCTAACTATGGCTACACCTTC.

This chain links TRBV28 with TRBJ2-7, with 11 bases matching TRBD1. Germline lookup yields CDR1 MDHEN and CDR2 SYDVKM. The CDR3 covers 15 residues. V lost 6 bases to trimming and J lost 4 bases; unmatched junction nucleotides: 8. CDR3 amino acids: CASRSPGQGGYEQYF. CDR3 bases: TGTGCCAGCAGGTCCCCGGGACAGGGGGGATACGAGCAGTACTTC.

The chain combines TRBV6-2 or TRBV6-3 with TRBJ1-5; 8 nucleotides agree with TRBD1. The CDR3 consists of 14 residues. V lost 8 bases, J lost 5 bases, and 8 bases stayed unmatched. Looked up from germline, CDR1 is MNHEY and CDR2 is SVGEGT. The CDR3 coding sequence is TGTGCCAGCGGGACAGGTTCGGCGGATCAGCCCCAGCATTTT. As protein: CASGTGSADQPQHF.

This clonotype showed up just a few times. The chain uses TRBV6-6 and TRBJ2-1; 8 bases are a match to TRBD2. The germline V gene has CDR1 MNHNY and CDR2 SVGAGI (reference sequence). J lost 5 bases, V lost 8 bases, and 11 bases had no gene match. The CDR3 loop spans 15 amino acids. The CDR3 DNA is TGTGCCAGCCGACTCCCGGGACTAGGAGACAATGAGCAGTTCTTC. As protein: CASRLPGLGDNEQFF.

This clonotype was seen only once. This chain joins TRBV4-2 and TRBJ2-5; 9 bases are a match to TRBD1. The tail of the sequence fits TRBJ2-7 better, so the J call may be wrong. The CDR3 runs 15 residues. The V gene's germline CDR1 is LGHNA and CDR2 YNFKEQ. The CDR3 sequence is CASSRGRDRVYEQYF. CDR3 DNA sequence: TGTGCCAGCAGCCGGGGGCGGGACAGGGTCTACGAGCAGTACTTC.

The gene calls are TRBV7-2 and TRBJ2-6, with a weak D call TRBD1 (5 bases). This CDR3 comprises 17 residues. CDR1 is SGHTA and CDR2 is FQGNSA in the germline V gene. V was shortened by 2 bases and J by 2 bases, with 13 bases between the two germline ends. CDR3 coding DNA: TGTGCCAGCAGCTTACATTATGGGGCTGCTGGGGCCAACGTCCTGACTTTC. This translates into CASSLHYGAAGANVLTF.

In its sample, this clonotype was seen a few times. The chain joins TRBV20-1 to TRBJ2-5; the D gene is possibly TRBD1 (7 bases). Germline CDR1 DFQATT, CDR2 SNEGSKA (reference sequence). V was pared by 2 bases and J by 11 bases, with 18 bases between. This CDR3 has 13 residues. The CDR3 DNA sequence: TGCAGTGCTAGAACAGGGGACTCCGTAGAGCAGTACTTC. Its translation: CSARTGDSVEQYF.

This clonotype has just a few counts. The chain couples TRBV20-1 to TRBJ2-5; possible D gene TRBD2, 6 bases. This CDR3 has 13 residues. CDR1 and CDR2 (germline): DFQATT, SNEGSKA (reference sequence). V was shortened by 1 base and J by 5 bases, with 11 bases between the two germline ends. This CDR3 is CSARVGSAETQYF. The CDR3 nucleotides are TGCAGTGCTAGAGTCGGGAGCGCTGAGACCCAGTACTTC.